The next 23 T cell receptor beta chains were all read from a single sample in a study of T-cell memory formation after mild COVID-19. Each CDR3 protein gets one entry after TCRdb re-called the 5' RACE reads with MiXCR. The profile covers 540,000 or so distinct CDR3 sequences, with about a fifth appearing a single time and 9.5% to 15% taken by the ten largest. The sequencing input was PBMCs or a T cell subset sorted from them (not recorded which). The origin of the receptors is an adult woman who had mild COVID-19 (a few samples of this study predate the infection). Cell type and time point are not known.

This clonotype was picked up a small number of times. The V and J genes are TRBV6-5 and TRBJ1-3; maybe TRBD1 (6 bases). The CDR3 totals 15 residues. V dropped 10 bases and J dropped 0 bases, with 16 bases sitting between them. The germline V gene encodes CDR1 MNHEY and CDR2 SVGAGI. The CDR3 is CATQRGQSSGNTIYF. The CDR3 DNA is TGTGCCACGCAACGGGGACAATCCTCTGGAAACACCATATATTTT.

Note on this clonotype: Being one base from a much bigger clone, this may be a read error. V is TRBV5-1 and J is TRBJ2-2; no clear D. Trimming took 0 bases from V and 7 from J, leaving 7 bases between them. The CDR3 is made up of 13 amino acids. The V gene's germline CDR1 is SGHRS and CDR2 YFSETQ. CDR3 sequence (DNA): TGCGCCAGCAGCTTGGACGTGGGCGGGGAGCTGTTTTTT. This encodes CASSLDVGGELFF.

This clonotype was seen a few times. The chain employs TRBV5-1 and TRBJ2-5; D perhaps matches TRBD2 (6 bases). With 2 bases removed from V and 4 bases from J, the gap between germline ends came to 18 bases. The CDR3 is made up of 16 amino acids. In germline, CDR1 is SGHRS, CDR2 YFSETQ. Here the CDR3 DNA reads TGCGCCAGCAGCTTCGGAGGAGGCGGGCGGGGAGAGACCCAGTACTTC. Amino acids: CASSFGGGGRGETQYF.

The chain couples TRBV29-1 to TRBJ2-7, with TRBD1 matching 10 bases. The CDR3 runs 15 residues. J was trimmed by 3 bases and V by 7 bases; bases with no gene match: 12. Germline V gene data show CDR1 as SQVTM and CDR2 as ANQGSEA. The CDR3, as DNA: TGCAGCGCGGAACCGGGACAGGGGATGGACTACGAGCAGTACTTC. Translated: CSAEPGQGMDYEQYF.

The chain is built from TRBV5-4 and TRBJ1-1; D may be TRBD1 (6 bases). Germline V lookup: CDR1 SGHNT, CDR2 YYREEE (reference sequence). CDR3 length: 15 amino acids. V shed 4 bases and J shed 5 bases, with 18 bases lying between them. The CDR3 protein is CASSTSPGQTTEAFF. The CDR3 DNA is TGTGCCAGCAGCACTTCACCAGGACAGACGACTGAAGCTTTCTTT.

The CDR3 loop is CASSSWASGEHEQYF. DNA for the CDR3: TGCGCCAGCAGCTCGTGGGCTAGCGGGGAGCACGAGCAGTACTTC. V and J are TRBV5-1 and TRBJ2-7; TRBD2 aligns across 9 bases. V shed 3 bases, J shed 5 bases, and the junction held 9 bases outside the gene matches. The CDR3 contains 15 residues. Germline assignment: CDR1 SGHRS and CDR2 YFSETQ.

This rearrangement joins TRBV5-1 to TRBJ2-5; D is undetermined. V lost 1 base and J lost 4, with 11 bases in between. This CDR3 has 14 residues. Germline V CDR1 and CDR2: SGHRS, YFSETQ. This chain's CDR3 is CASSLWLGSETQYF. In DNA, the CDR3 is TGCGCCAGCAGCTTGTGGCTAGGGTCAGAGACCCAGTACTTC.

The chain couples TRBV6-2 or TRBV6-3 to TRBJ1-5; no firm D call. Trimming removed 6 bases from V and 7 bases from J, with 13 bases in between. Germline CDR1 is MNHEY and CDR2 is SVGEGT. The CDR3 sequence is 13 residues long. For the CDR3, the DNA is TGTGCCAGCAGCCCTCGTAACCCACAGCCCCAGCATTTT. Protein sequence: CASSPRNPQPQHF.

The rearrangement joins TRBV4-1 to TRBJ1-2; 9 nucleotides match TRBD1. The germline V gene encodes CDR1 MGHRA and CDR2 YSYEKL. J was trimmed by 8 bases and V by 2 bases; bases with no gene match: 9. The CDR3 has 15 amino acids. In DNA form, the CDR3 reads TGCGCCAGCAGCCAAACGGGACAGGGTTTAGGCGGCTACACCTTC. Protein sequence: CASSQTGQGLGGYTF.

This clonotype showed up just a few times. This chain joins TRBV19 and TRBJ1-1; a weak D match, TRBD1 (5 bases). Germline CDR1 LNHDA, CDR2 SQIVND (reference sequence). With 3 bases removed from V and 5 bases from J, the gap between germline ends came to 16 bases. The CDR3 totals 15 residues. Written as DNA, the CDR3 is TGTGCCAGTAGTATCCCTCTTGGGGGGGTAACTGAAGCTTTCTTT. Amino acid sequence: CASSIPLGGVTEAFF. Variable domain in full (rest from reference TRBV19 and TRBJ1-1): DGGITQSPKYLFRKEGQNVTLSCEQNLNHDAMYWYRQDPGQGLRLIYYSQIVNDFQKGDIAEGYSVSREKKESFPLTVTSAQKNPTAFYLCASSIPLGGVTEAFFGQGTRLTVV.

The chain combines TRBV3-1 with TRBJ1-2, with 9 positions matching TRBD1. CDR1 LGHDT and CDR2 YNNKEL come from the germline V gene (reference sequence). The CDR3 has 15 residues. The ends lost 5 bases at V and 4 bases at J; junction bases unmatched: 8. The chain's CDR3 is CASSFRDRDRYGYTF. CDR3 DNA: TGTGCCAGCAGCTTTCGGGACAGGGATCGCTATGGCTACACCTTC.

This clonotype appeared a few times. The chain couples TRBV25-1 to TRBJ2-3; D is uncertain. This CDR3 comprises 14 residues. Germline loops: CDR1 MGHDK, CDR2 SYGVNS. V was pared by 3 bases and J by 2 bases, with 9 bases between. DNA of the CDR3: TGTGCCAGCAGTGATGTAGGGATCACAGATACGCAGTATTTT. Encoded protein: CASSDVGITDTQYF.

This clonotype was seen once. The genes are TRBV12-3 or TRBV12-4 and TRBJ2-3; D possibly corresponds to TRBD1 (6 bases). The CDR3 sequence is 15 residues long. V lost 2 bases and J 4 bases, leaving 13 bases between the germline ends. The CDR3, as DNA: TGTGCCAGCAGTTTAATGGCAGGGGATCCAGATACGCAGTATTTT. Its protein product is CASSLMAGDPDTQYF.

The count of this clonotype is one. The chain has TRBV7-9 and TRBJ2-3; tentative D call: TRBD2 (6 bases). This CDR3 has 17 residues. CDR1 SEHNR and CDR2 FQNEAQ come from the germline V gene (reference sequence). In DNA form, the CDR3 reads TGTGCGCGCAGCCCCGGGCTAGCGCACAAGATAACAGATACGCAGTATTTT. Translation: CARSPGLAHKITDTQYF.

In its sample, this clonotype was seen a few times. The chain couples TRBV6-5 to TRBJ2-4, with a tentative D call TRBD1 (6 bases). V shed 4 bases and J shed 1 base, with 11 bases lying between them. CDR3 length: 15 residues. Germline V lookup: CDR1 MNHEY, CDR2 SVGAGI. CDR3 DNA: TGTGCCAGCAGTTCCCCCGGACAGGCCAAAAACATTCAGTACTTC. Its protein product is CASSSPGQAKNIQYF.

This clonotype turned up a few times. In nucleotides, the CDR3 is TGTGCCAGCAGTTCGCCTTCGACAGGGGTAGGATCACCCCTCCACTTT. Amino acid sequence: CASSSPSTGVGSPLHF. The chain joins TRBV27 to TRBJ1-6, with TRBD1 matching over 8 bases. Germline V gene lookup returns CDR1 MNHEY and CDR2 SMNVEV (reference sequence). CDR3 length equals 16 residues. Losses at the gene ends were 4 bases for V and 10 bases for J; bases not matched to a gene: 12.

This clonotype came up a few times. This chain joins TRBV7-2 and TRBJ2-3; 9 bases agree with TRBD2. CDR1 is SGHTA, CDR2 FQGNSA, per germline. Germline trimming cut 3 bases from V and 10 bases from J; bases unmatched to any gene: 2. The CDR3 spans 12 residues. The CDR3 DNA follows: TGTGCCAGCAGCTTGGCGGGGGGGCCGCAGTATTTT. Translation gives CASSLAGGPQYF.

This clonotype has more than one count but fewer than ten. The chain couples TRBV11-2 to TRBJ1-2, with D perhaps matching TRBD1 (6 bases). The V gene lost 4 bases and the J gene lost 4 bases, with 10 bases spanning the gap. The germline V gene has CDR1 SGHAT and CDR2 FQNNGV. The CDR3 sequence is 13 residues long. The DNA for the CDR3 is TGTGCCAGCAGCTCGGGACACCCCTATGGCTACACCTTC. Protein sequence: CASSSGHPYGYTF.

The rearrangement links TRBV5-4 to TRBJ2-7; D gene uncertain. Germline V gives CDR1 SGHNT, CDR2 YYREEE (reference sequence). The CDR3 runs 14 residues. V shed 2 bases and J shed 9 bases, with 18 bases lying between them. DNA for the CDR3: TGTGCCAGCAGCTTCTGGGGAATCTCCGACGTGCAGTACTTC. This encodes CASSFWGISDVQYF. Combining the CDR3 with reference TRBV5-4 and TRBJ2-7 gives the whole variable domain ETGVTQSPTHLIKTRGQQVTLRCSSQSGHNTVSWYQQALGQGPQFIFQYYREEENGRGNFPPRFSGLQFPNYSSELNVNALELDDSALYLCASSFWGISDVQYFGPGTRLTVT.

This clonotype was seen a single time. The genes are TRBV15 and TRBJ1-2; D is perhaps TRBD1 (6 bases). The germline V gene has CDR1 LNHNV and CDR2 YYDKDF (reference sequence). With 0 bases removed from V and 4 bases from J, the gap between germline ends came to 12 bases. The CDR3 sequence is 15 residues long. CDR3 sequence: CATSRETRGLYGYTF. Written as DNA, the CDR3 is TGTGCCACCAGCAGAGAGACCAGGGGCCTCTATGGCTACACCTTC.

This clonotype was counted many times. The chain has TRBV4-2 and TRBJ2-5; possibly TRBD2 for D (5 bases). This CDR3 is 13 amino acids long. V was shortened by 5 bases and J by 2 bases, with 9 bases between the two germline ends. The germline V gene encodes CDR1 LGHNA and CDR2 YNFKEQ. CDR3 protein: CASSGGGQETQYF. The CDR3 DNA sequence: TGTGCCAGCAGCGGAGGAGGACAAGAGACCCAGTACTTC.

This clonotype was detected only a few times. The chain is built from TRBV24-1 and TRBJ2-2, with 8 bases matching TRBD2. Germline CDR1 and CDR2: KGHDR and SFDVKD. The V and J ends lost 4 bases and 4 bases, in that order; junction bases with no gene match: 7. The CDR3 length is 16 residues. CDR3 residues: CATSETGGPITGELFF. In nucleotides, the CDR3 is TGTGCCACCAGTGAAACGGGGGGGCCCATCACCGGGGAGCTGTTTTTT.

This clonotype was detected only a few times. The V and J genes are TRBV30 and TRBJ1-1, with D perhaps matching TRBD1 (5 bases). Germline lookup yields CDR1 GTSNPN and CDR2 SVGIG (reference sequence). CDR3 length equals 13 residues. V dropped 4 bases and J dropped 1 base, with 10 bases sitting between them. CDR3 protein: CAWTYQGNTEAFF. In DNA, the CDR3 is TGTGCCTGGACGTATCAGGGGAACACTGAAGCTTTCTTT.